This T cell receptor (beta chain) was sequenced for a study of cytomegalovirus exposure and HLA in healthy donors. PCR employed 60 Vbeta and 13 Jbeta primers. Clones were sequenced by immunoSEQ multiplex PCR, and TCRdb holds only the in-frame ones, with some missing. Counted here are under 150,000 clones, about 70% occurring once; the ten biggest clones make up more than 2.5%. Per the germline V gene, CDR1 is MNHEY and CDR2 is SMNVEV (reference sequence). The V gene lost 2 bases and the J gene lost 9 bases, with 16 bases spanning the gap. There are 15 residues in the CDR3. The chain employs TRBV27 and TRBJ2-2; tentative D call: TRBD1 (5 bases). Sequenced sample: PBMCs. The source is an older woman in good health and CMV-seropositive. In nucleotides, the CDR3 is TGTGCCAGCAGTTTAGGAGCAGGGTGGCACCGGGAGCTGTTTTTT. This encodes CASSLGAGWHRELFF.